These 8 T cell receptor beta chains were sequenced from one sample in a study of blood T cell repertoires in COVID-19. Libraries were prepared by immunoSEQ multiplex PCR; TCRdb keeps only in-frame clonotypes and omits some of them. The sample has about 400,000 clones, 87% seen once. Sequencing input: PBMCs or T cells enriched from blood (not recorded which). The receptor source for this set is a woman aged 45-65 years who had recovered from COVID-19.

V gene TRBV18 combines with J gene TRBJ1-2; D remains ambiguous. The CDR3 spans 15 residues. CDR1 is KGHSH and CDR2 is LQKENI in the germline V gene. V gave up 2 bases and J gave up 2 bases, with 12 bases separating them. DNA for the CDR3: TGTGCCAGCTCACCAAATCCTGCAGGAAACTATGGCTACACCTTC. The encoded protein is CASSPNPAGNYGYTF.

This chain links TRBV18 with TRBJ1-5, with D possibly being TRBD1 (6 bases). Germline-derived CDR1 and CDR2 are KGHSH and LQKENI. The CDR3 covers 16 residues. V was cut by 5 bases and J by 2 bases, with 16 bases left in between. CDR3 coding DNA: TGTGCCAGCTCATACCGAGGGGGTCAGGGCAATCAGCCCCAGCATTTT. This translates into CASSYRGGQGNQPQHF.

The chain links TRBV18 to TRBJ1-6; 7 positions agree with TRBD1. The CDR3 extends over 14 amino acids. The germline gives CDR1 KGHSH, CDR2 LQKENI. Trimming removed 6 bases from V and 7 bases from J; junction bases left unmatched: 6. The CDR3 DNA reads TGTGCCAGCTCGCAGGGACAGCAGAATTCACCCCTCCACTTT. This encodes CASSQGQQNSPLHF.

The chain uses TRBV4-2 and TRBJ1-5; 8 nucleotides agree with TRBD1. CDR1 and CDR2 (germline): LGHNA, YNFKEQ. Trimming at V came to 4 bases and at J to 4 bases, leaving 3 bases not matched to a gene. The CDR3 is made up of 14 amino acids. CDR3 sequence: CASSPGQANQPQHF. The CDR3 DNA is TGTGCCAGCAGCCCGGGACAGGCAAATCAGCCCCAGCATTTT.

The chain employs TRBV19 and TRBJ1-5; D is undetermined. Germline V gene sequence: CDR1 LNHDA, CDR2 SQIVND (reference sequence). V lost 4 bases, J lost 1 base, and 11 bases lay in between. The CDR3 is made up of 15 amino acids. CDR3 amino acids: CASSTADGSNQPQHF. The CDR3 DNA sequence: TGTGCCAGTAGTACCGCCGACGGGAGCAATCAGCCCCAGCATTTT.

The chain combines TRBV7-8 with TRBJ1-2; D is perhaps TRBD1 (6 bases). V shed 2 bases and J shed 6 bases, with 10 bases lying between them. This CDR3 contains 13 residues. Germline CDR1 and CDR2: SGHVS and FQNEAQ. The CDR3 sequence is CASSLRGFNGYTF. As DNA, the CDR3 is TGTGCCAGCAGCTTAAGGGGGTTTAATGGCTACACCTTC. The full variable domain, rest sourced from reference TRBV7-8 and TRBJ1-2, is GAGVSQSPRYKVAKRGQDVALRCDPISGHVSLFWYQQALGQGPEFLTYFQNEAQLDKSGLPSDRFFAERPEGSVSTLKIQRTQQEDSAVYLCASSLRGFNGYTFGSGTRLTVV.

V usage is TRBV6-1 and J usage is TRBJ2-7, with 8 bases aligning to TRBD1. Trimming cost V 3 bases and J 3 bases; bases outside gene matches: 7. The CDR3 consists of 15 residues. CDR1 is MNHNS, CDR2 SASEGT, per germline. CDR3 sequence: CASSDGTGIFYEQYF. For the CDR3, the DNA is TGTGCCAGCAGTGACGGGACAGGTATATTCTACGAGCAGTACTTC.

The CDR3 sequence is CASSERPRDRGLETQYF. The CDR3 DNA is TGTGCCAGCAGTGAAAGGCCCCGGGACAGGGGGCTGGAGACCCAGTACTTC. The rearrangement links TRBV2 to TRBJ2-5, with 12 nucleotides matching TRBD1. The CDR3 sequence is 17 residues long. Germline lookup yields CDR1 SNHLY and CDR2 FYNNEI. Trimming removed 2 bases from V and 5 bases from J; junction bases left unmatched: 9.